Each of the 14 T cell receptor beta chains below was sequenced from the same sample in a study of CD8+CD57+ T cells in acquired aplastic anemia. It was genomic DNA that served as the template for profiling TCR beta VDJ and CDR3. Using its own MiXCR run on the reads, TCRdb lists one record per CDR3 protein. The repertoire holds around 42,000 distinct CDR3 sequences, with approximately 57% as singletons. Patients sequenced had flow cytometry evidence of CD8+CD57+ cell expansion. The material sequenced was sorted CD4+, CD8+, or CD8+CD57+ T cells (not recorded which) from PBMCs. These receptors were collected from a human donor with aplastic anemia.

This chain joins TRBV25-1 and TRBJ2-1, with D perhaps matching TRBD1 (5 bases). Per the germline V gene, CDR1 is MGHDK and CDR2 is SYGVNS. The CDR3 has 15 amino acids. Trimming took 3 bases from V and 3 from J, leaving 12 bases between them. Here the CDR3 DNA reads TGTGCCAGCAGTGAGGTGGGGCTTGACTACAATGAGCAGTTCTTC. Encoded protein: CASSEVGLDYNEQFF.

This chain uses TRBV10-3 with TRBJ1-5; D may be TRBD1 (6 bases). The germline V gene encodes CDR1 ENHRY and CDR2 SYGVKD. V gave up 4 bases and J gave up 0 bases, with 10 bases separating them. The CDR3 length is 15 residues. CDR3 protein: CAISADRSSNQPQHF. The CDR3 DNA sequence: TGTGCCATCAGTGCGGACAGATCTAGCAATCAGCCCCAGCATTTT.

Comment on this clonotype: It may be a read error: a sequence one base away is much more abundant. This chain joins TRBV6-1 and TRBJ2-7; D gene uncertain. The germline V gene has CDR1 MNHNS and CDR2 SASEGT. This CDR3 spans 10 amino acids. CDR3 coding DNA: TGTGCCAGCAGTGAACACGAGCAGTGCTTC. Translation gives CASSEHEQCF.

The chain has TRBV29-1 and TRBJ1-2; no definite D call. CDR3 size: 13 residues. Germline CDR1 is SQVTM and CDR2 is ANQGSEA. The ends were cut back, 4 bases at V and 1 base at J, with 10 bases in the middle. DNA for the CDR3: TGCAGCGTTGGAACTGGAGATAACTATGGCTACACCTTC. Its protein is CSVGTGDNYGYTF.

This clonotype has at least ten counts. Here the CDR3 reads CASSLRQGYGYTF. As DNA, the CDR3 is TGTGCCAGCAGCCTTCGACAGGGCTATGGCTACACCTTC. This sequence joins TRBV5-5 and TRBJ1-2, with TRBD1 matching over 7 bases. The V gene end was trimmed by 4 bases and the J gene end by 4 bases; junction bases not matched to a gene: 4. The CDR3 runs 13 residues. Germline lookup yields CDR1 SGHKS and CDR2 YYEKEE (reference sequence).

Many counts were recorded for this clonotype. This chain connects TRBV25-1 to TRBJ1-4, with a weak D call TRBD1 (6 bases). The CDR3 loop spans 14 amino acids. Per the germline V gene, CDR1 is MGHDK and CDR2 is SYGVNS. Trimming stripped 11 bases from V and 3 bases from J, with 16 bases between. CDR3 coding DNA: TGTGCCTGCCCGGGGGGCCCGTCTAATGAAAAACTGTTTTTT. It yields the protein CACPGGPSNEKLFF.

Remarks on this clonotype: The conserved phenylalanine or tryptophan is not found at the CDR3 terminus, so this likely reflects a read error. The chain has TRBV10-3 and TRBJ1-1, with 8 positions matching TRBD1. V was clipped by 10 bases and J by 1 base; unmatched bases: 5. CDR1 and CDR2 from the germline V gene are ENHRY and SYGVKD. This CDR3 comprises 13 residues. The CDR3 nucleotides read TGTGCCACCCAGACAGGGGCGAACACTGAAGCTTTCCTT. Its protein is CATQTGANTEAFL.

Only a few counts were recorded for this clonotype. The chain carries TRBV10-1 and TRBJ2-3; no clear D. V lost 6 bases and J 2 bases, leaving 6 bases between the germline ends. Germline CDR1 is WNHNN and CDR2 is SYGVQD (reference sequence). The CDR3 totals 12 residues. CDR3 coding DNA: TGCGCCAGCAGCCAAGACACAGATACGCAGTATTTT. It encodes CASSQDTDTQYF.

The chain couples TRBV5-6 to TRBJ2-1, with 9 bases identical to TRBD2. After removal of 4 bases from V and 0 bases from J, the junction contained 5 bases not matched to a gene. CDR1 is SGHDT, CDR2 YYEEEE, per germline. The CDR3 totals 16 residues. The CDR3 DNA reads as TGTGCCAGCAGCCGTAGCGGGGGCTTCTCCTACAATGAGCAGTTCTTC. Encoded protein: CASSRSGGFSYNEQFF.

This clonotype was observed many times. V gene TRBV20-1 combines with J gene TRBJ2-3, with a tentative D call TRBD1 (6 bases). Trimming took off 4 bases at V and 9 bases at J, with 26 bases between the two ends. The germline gives CDR1 DFQATT, CDR2 SNEGSKA (reference sequence). The CDR3 is 16 amino acids. In DNA form, the CDR3 reads TGCAGTGCTACGGACCAAGCAGGGACACCCCTCATCACGCAGTATTTT. Amino acids: CSATDQAGTPLITQYF.

This chain links TRBV11-2 with TRBJ2-3, with D possibly called TRBD1 or TRBD2 (5 bases each). Between the trimmed V and J ends, which lost 4 bases and 1 base, there was a span of 12 bases. Per the germline V gene, CDR1 is SGHAT and CDR2 is FQNNGV. The CDR3 has 15 amino acids. The CDR3 reads CASSSFGTGTDTQYF. CDR3 sequence (DNA): TGTGCCAGCAGCTCTTTCGGGACGGGCACAGATACGCAGTATTTT.

This clonotype was picked up many times. This chain links TRBV14 with TRBJ1-1; D ambiguous. Trimming shortened V by 0 bases and J by 1 base, and 18 bases separated the two germline ends. This CDR3 spans 18 amino acids. Germline-derived CDR1 and CDR2 are SGHDN and FVKESK. CDR3 in DNA: TGTGCCAGCAGCCAAGATGAGGCCGGGAGTGAAAAGAACACTGAAGCTTTCTTT. It codes for CASSQDEAGSEKNTEAFF.

This clonotype occurred many times. The chain employs TRBV7-6 and TRBJ1-1, with D unclear. The V end was cut by 1 base, the J end by 1 base, with 7 bases between. The germline V gene has CDR1 SGHVS and CDR2 FNYEAQ. The CDR3 consists of 14 residues. CDR3 in DNA: TGTGCCAGCAGCTTAGAGCACAGGAACACTGAAGCTTTCTTT. Translation gives CASSLEHRNTEAFF.

The chain links TRBV15 to TRBJ2-5; D may correspond to TRBD1 or TRBD2 (6 bases each). The CDR3 consists of 15 residues. Germline lookup yields CDR1 LNHNV and CDR2 YYDKDF (reference sequence). V lost 3 bases to trimming and J lost 5 bases, with 16 bases between them. Here the CDR3 reads CATSSVSGGRETQYF. CDR3 sequence (DNA): TGTGCCACCAGCAGCGTATCCGGGGGCCGTGAGACCCAGTACTTC.